This record concerns one TCR beta chain sequence. These data originate in a study of tumor-infiltrating lymphocytes in oesophageal squamous cell carcinoma. From the PCR reads, TCRdb called clonotypes with MiXCR, one entry per CDR3 protein. The sample lists 10,000 to 15,000 distinct CDR3 sequences, under 55% occurring once. Germline V lookup: CDR1 SGHTA, CDR2 FQGTGA. The CDR3 sequence is 15 residues long. V lost 1 base, J lost 3 bases, and 11 bases lay in between. The sequence was obtained from a male donor with esophageal squamous cell carcinoma. Sample: normal esophageal tissue next to the tumor. The chain carries TRBV7-3 and TRBJ2-3, with a tentative D call TRBD2 (5 bases). The DNA for the CDR3 is TGTGCCAGCAGCTTAAGGGCGCTAGCAACAGATACGCAGTATTTT. This gives the protein CASSLRALATDTQYF. Complete variable domain (other parts from reference TRBV7-3 and TRBJ2-3): GAGVSQTPSNKVTEKGKYVELRCDPISGHTALYWYRQSLGQGPEFLIYFQGTGAADDSGLPNDRFFAVRPEGSVSTLKIQRTERGDSAVYLCASSLRALATDTQYFGPGTRLTVL.